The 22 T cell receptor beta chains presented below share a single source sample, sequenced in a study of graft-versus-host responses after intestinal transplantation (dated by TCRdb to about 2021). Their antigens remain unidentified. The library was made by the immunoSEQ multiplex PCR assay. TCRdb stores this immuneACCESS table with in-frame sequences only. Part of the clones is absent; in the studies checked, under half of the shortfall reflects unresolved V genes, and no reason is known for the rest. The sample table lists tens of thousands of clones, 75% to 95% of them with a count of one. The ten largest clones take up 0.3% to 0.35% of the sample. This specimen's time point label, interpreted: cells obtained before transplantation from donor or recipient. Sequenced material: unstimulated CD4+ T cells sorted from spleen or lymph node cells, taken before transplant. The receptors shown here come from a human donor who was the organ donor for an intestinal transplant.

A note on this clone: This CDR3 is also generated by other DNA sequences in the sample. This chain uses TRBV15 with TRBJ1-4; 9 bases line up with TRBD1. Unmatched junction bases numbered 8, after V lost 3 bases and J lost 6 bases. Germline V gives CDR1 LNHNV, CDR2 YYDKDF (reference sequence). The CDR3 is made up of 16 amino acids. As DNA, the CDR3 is TGTGCCACCAGCAGGGGGTTCGACAGGGGGTATGAAAAACTGTTTTTT. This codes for CATSRGFDRGYEKLFF.

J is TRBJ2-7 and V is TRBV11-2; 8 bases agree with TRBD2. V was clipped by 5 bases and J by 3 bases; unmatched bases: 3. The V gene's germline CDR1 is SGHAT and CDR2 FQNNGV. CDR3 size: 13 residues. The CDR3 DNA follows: TGTGCCAGCAGCCATAGCGGGAACTACGAGCAGTACTTC. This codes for CASSHSGNYEQYF.

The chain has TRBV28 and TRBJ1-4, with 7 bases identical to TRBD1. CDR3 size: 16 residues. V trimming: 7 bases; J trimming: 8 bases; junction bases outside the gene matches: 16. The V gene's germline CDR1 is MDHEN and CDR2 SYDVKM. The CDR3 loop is CASTRDSDSVREKLFF. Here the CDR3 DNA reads TGTGCCAGCACTAGGGACAGTGATTCAGTTCGGGAAAAACTGTTTTTT.

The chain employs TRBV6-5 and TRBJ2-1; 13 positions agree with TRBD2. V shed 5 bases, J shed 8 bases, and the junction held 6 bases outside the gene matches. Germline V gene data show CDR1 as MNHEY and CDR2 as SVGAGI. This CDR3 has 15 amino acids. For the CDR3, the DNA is TGTGCCAGCAGTGGACTAGCGGGAGTTAGATATGAGCAGTTCTTC. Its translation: CASSGLAGVRYEQFF.

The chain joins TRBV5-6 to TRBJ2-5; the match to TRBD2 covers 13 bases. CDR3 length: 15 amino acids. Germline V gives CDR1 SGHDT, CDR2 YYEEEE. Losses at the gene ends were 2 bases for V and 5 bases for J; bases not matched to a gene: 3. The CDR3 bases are TGTGCCAGCAGCTTAGGACTAGCGGGAGTTGAGACCCAGTACTTC. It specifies CASSLGLAGVETQYF.

CDR3 sequence (DNA): TGTGCCAGTAGTATCCGGGGGGAAAGCGGGAGTTCCACAGATACGCAGTATTTT. Its protein is CASSIRGESGSSTDTQYF. This chain links TRBV19 with TRBJ2-3; 8 bases map to TRBD2. Germline lookup yields CDR1 LNHDA and CDR2 SQIVND (reference sequence). Trimming at V came to 3 bases and at J to 2 bases, leaving 13 bases not matched to a gene. The CDR3 contains 18 residues.

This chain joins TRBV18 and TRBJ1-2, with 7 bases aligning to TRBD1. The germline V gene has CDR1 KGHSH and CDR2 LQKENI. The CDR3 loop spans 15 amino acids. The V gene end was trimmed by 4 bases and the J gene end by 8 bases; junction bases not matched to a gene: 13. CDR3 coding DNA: TGTGCCAGCTCACTCGTACAGACAGGGAATGAAGGCTACACCTTC. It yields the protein CASSLVQTGNEGYTF.

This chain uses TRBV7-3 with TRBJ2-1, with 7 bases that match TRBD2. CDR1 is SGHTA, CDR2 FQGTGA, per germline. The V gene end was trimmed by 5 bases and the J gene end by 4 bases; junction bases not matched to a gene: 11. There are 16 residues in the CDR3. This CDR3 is CASSSTRLARYNEQFF. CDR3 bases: TGTGCCAGCAGCAGCACCCGACTAGCTCGGTACAATGAGCAGTTCTTC.

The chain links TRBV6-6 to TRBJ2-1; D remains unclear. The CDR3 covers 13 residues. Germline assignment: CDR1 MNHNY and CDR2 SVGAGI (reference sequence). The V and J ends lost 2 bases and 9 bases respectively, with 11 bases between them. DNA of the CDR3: TGTGCCAGCAGTTACCCCCGGCAGGCTGAGCAGTTCTTC. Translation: CASSYPRQAEQFF.

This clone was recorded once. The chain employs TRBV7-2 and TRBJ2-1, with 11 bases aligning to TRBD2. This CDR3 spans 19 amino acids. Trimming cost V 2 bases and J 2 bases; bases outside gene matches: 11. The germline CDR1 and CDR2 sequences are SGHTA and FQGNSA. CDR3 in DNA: TGTGCCAGCAGCTTAACCACCGGACTAGCGGGTGGGACCTACAATGAGCAGTTCTTC. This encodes CASSLTTGLAGGTYNEQFF.

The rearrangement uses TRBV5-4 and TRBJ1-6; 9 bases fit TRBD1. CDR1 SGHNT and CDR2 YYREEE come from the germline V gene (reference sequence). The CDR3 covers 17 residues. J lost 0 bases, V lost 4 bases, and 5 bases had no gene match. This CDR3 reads CASSTDRGSSYNSPLHF. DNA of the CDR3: TGTGCCAGCAGCACCGACAGGGGGAGCTCCTATAATTCACCCCTCCACTTT.

The CDR3 DNA reads TGTGCCAGCAGCGTGGGACAGGGTGGCGGCTACACCTTC. As protein: CASSVGQGGGYTF. The rearrangement joins TRBV2 to TRBJ1-2; TRBD1 matches at 9 bases. This CDR3 is built from 13 residues. Germline CDR1 is SNHLY and CDR2 is FYNNEI. V lost 6 bases to trimming and J lost 8 bases; unmatched junction nucleotides: 7. Filled out from reference TRBV2 and TRBJ1-2, the complete variable domain reads EPEVTQTPSHQVTQMGQEVILRCVPISNHLYFYWYRQILGQKVEFLVSFYNNEISEKSEIFDDQFSVERPDGSNFTLKIRSTKLEDSAMYFCASSVGQGGGYTFGSGTRLTVV.

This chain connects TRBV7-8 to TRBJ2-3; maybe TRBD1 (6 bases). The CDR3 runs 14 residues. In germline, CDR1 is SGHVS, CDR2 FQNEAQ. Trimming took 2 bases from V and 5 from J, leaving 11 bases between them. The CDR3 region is CASSLLGAGDTQYF. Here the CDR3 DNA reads TGTGCCAGCAGCTTATTGGGGGCTGGAGATACGCAGTATTTT.

CDR3 coding DNA: TGTGCCAGCAGCCTATGGACAGGGGTCCACCGGTGGAACACTGAAGCTTTCTTT. It specifies CASSLWTGVHRWNTEAFF. The chain employs TRBV11-2 and TRBJ1-1; TRBD1 matches 9 bases. Trimming at V came to 5 bases and at J to 1 base, leaving 14 bases not matched to a gene. This CDR3 region has 18 residues. Germline CDR1 SGHAT, CDR2 FQNNGV.

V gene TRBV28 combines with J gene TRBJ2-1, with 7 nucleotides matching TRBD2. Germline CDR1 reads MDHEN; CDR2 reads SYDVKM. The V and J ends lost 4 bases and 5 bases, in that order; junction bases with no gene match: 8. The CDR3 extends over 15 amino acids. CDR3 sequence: CASSSLSGTHNEQFF. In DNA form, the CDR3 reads TGTGCCAGCAGTTCCCTCAGCGGGACTCACAATGAGCAGTTCTTC.

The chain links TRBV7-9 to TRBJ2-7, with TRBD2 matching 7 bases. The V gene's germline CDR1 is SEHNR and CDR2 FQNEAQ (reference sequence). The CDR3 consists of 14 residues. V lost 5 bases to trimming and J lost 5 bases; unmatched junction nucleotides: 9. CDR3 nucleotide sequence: TGTGCCAGCAGCGTTCGGGGGGAGGGAGACGAGCAGTACTTC. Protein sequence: CASSVRGEGDEQYF.

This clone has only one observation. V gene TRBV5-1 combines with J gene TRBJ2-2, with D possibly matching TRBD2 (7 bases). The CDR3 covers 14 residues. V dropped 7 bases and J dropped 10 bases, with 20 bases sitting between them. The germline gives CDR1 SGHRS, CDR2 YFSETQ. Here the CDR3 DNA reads TGCGCCAGCGGGGTCGGGGGGCTGGTGATGGAGCTGTTTTTT. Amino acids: CASGVGGLVMELFF.

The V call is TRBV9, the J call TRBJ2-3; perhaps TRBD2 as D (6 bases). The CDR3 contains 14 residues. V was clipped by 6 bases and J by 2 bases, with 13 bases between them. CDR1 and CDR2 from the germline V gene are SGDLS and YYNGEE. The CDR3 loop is CASTNSGNTDTQYF. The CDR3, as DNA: TGTGCCAGCACCAATAGCGGAAACACAGATACGCAGTATTTT.

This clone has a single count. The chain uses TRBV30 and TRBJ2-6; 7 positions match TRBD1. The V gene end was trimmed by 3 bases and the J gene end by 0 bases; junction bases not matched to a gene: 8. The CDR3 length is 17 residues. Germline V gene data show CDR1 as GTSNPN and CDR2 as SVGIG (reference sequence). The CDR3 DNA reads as TGTGCCTGGAGCCGGGACAGCCCCCTCTCTGGGGCCAACGTCCTGACTTTC. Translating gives CAWSRDSPLSGANVLTF.

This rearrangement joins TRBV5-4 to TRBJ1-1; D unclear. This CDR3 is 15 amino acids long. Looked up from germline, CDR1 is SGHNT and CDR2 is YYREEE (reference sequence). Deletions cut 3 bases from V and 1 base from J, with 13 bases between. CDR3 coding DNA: TGTGCCAGCAGCTCCGAACGGGTCTCGAACACTGAAGCTTTCTTT. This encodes CASSSERVSNTEAFF.

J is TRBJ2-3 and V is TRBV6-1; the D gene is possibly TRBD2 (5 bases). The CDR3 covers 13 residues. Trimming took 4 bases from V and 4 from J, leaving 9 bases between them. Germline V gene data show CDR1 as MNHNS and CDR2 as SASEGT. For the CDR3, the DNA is TGTGCCAGCAGTGTCCGGGGTGCAGATACGCAGTATTTT. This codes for CASSVRGADTQYF.

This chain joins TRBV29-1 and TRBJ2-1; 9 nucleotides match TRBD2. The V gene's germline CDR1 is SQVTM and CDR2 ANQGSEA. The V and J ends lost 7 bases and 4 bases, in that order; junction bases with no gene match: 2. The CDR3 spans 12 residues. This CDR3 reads CSASGEYNEQFF. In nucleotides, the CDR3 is TGCAGCGCTAGCGGGGAATACAATGAGCAGTTCTTC.